This T cell receptor (beta chain) was captured in a study of blood T cells in healthy people across ages (dated by TCRdb to the mid-2010s). The study in broad terms: In model experiments, roughly one uniquely barcoded TCR beta cDNA molecule per two T cells was captured by template switching. Using deep sequencing normalized with unique cDNA molecular identifiers, the study measured how TCR beta repertoire diversity changes with age. The donors were divided into four age groups: young (average roughly 15 years), middle-aged (approximately 39), aged (about 60) and long-lived (roughly 82). To avoid experimental bias, donors of different ages were spread randomly across the sequencing lanes. Two additional independent replicas of 1 million unique cDNA reads from the same blood draw were analyzed for two donors (one aged 18 to 30 and one aged 80 or older).

At least ten counts were recorded for this clonotype. No cognate antigen has been identified for it. No much larger clone exists at a distance of one base, and base qualities are not known. The donors were roughly 40 Caucasian individuals from Russia, aged roughly 6 to 90 years, who were systemically healthy. Each donor gave about 9.7 milliliters of peripheral blood, drawn into EDTA-treated Vacutainer tubes. Ficoll-Paque density-gradient centrifugation was used to isolate PBMCs, with at least 7 million per sample. Total RNA, at least 6 micrograms per sample, was extracted from PBMCs with Trizol reagent. The percentages of naive CD45RAhigh/CD27high T cells were determined by flow cytometry on a PBMC aliquot from every donor. Library preparation used 5' RACE. For sequencing, an Illumina HiSeq 2500 was employed. The second PCR ran for roughly 7 to 11 cycles and used a J-beta primer mix along with a sample-barcoded 5' primer. Each TCR beta cDNA molecule received a unique molecular identifier from a template-switch 5' adaptor carrying 12 random nucleotides. Each sample yielded at least 3 million CDR3-containing paired-end reads. First-strand cDNA was synthesized from all RNA with the Mint cDNA synthesis kit, primed by a TRBC-specific oligonucleotide. After uracil-DNA glycosylase treatment, a first 18-cycle PCR used universal primers M1SS and BC2_uni_R on all cDNA. The source study handled its data this way. For normalization, 1 million high-quality reads, each with a distinct molecular identifier, were randomly selected from each sample. Instead of being binned into consensus sequences, reads that shared molecular identifiers were thrown out. MiTCR, with a Q25 quality threshold and the strictest error-elimination algorithm, was used for CDR3 identification, clonotype clustering and error correction. A nonparametric unseen species model using Euler transformation provided a lower-bound estimate of total TCR beta diversity. The raw public data were reprocessed by TCRdb itself: fastp quality trimming at Q25, MiXCR clonotype calling, in-frame beta chains only. Rows merge per CDR3 protein into single entries with the most common DNA and genes. The V and J calls were determined by TCRdb, not by the authors. Across this sample there are 1.5 million to 2 million distinct CDR3 sequences, with about 35% seen only once. Of the sample, about 11% falls within the top ten clones.

The paper as a whole reports these results and caveats: Observed TCR beta diversity per million T cells fell roughly linearly with age, and a significant reduction was already apparent by age approximately 40. Because the CMV infection status of the donors was unknown, age-related changes in expanded clonotypes may potentially have been confounded. Estimates of total diversity from one million sequenced T cells were regarded as lower bounds and underestimates. Conclusive comparison of naive and antigen-experienced compartments was prevented by the profiling of bulk unsorted PBMCs. Compared with the aged group, the long-lived group had more naive CD4+ T cells, fewer expanded clones and increased TCR diversity, a pattern suggesting age selection. A strong correlation was found between observed TCR beta diversity and the percentage of naive T cells measured by flow cytometry.

The receptor was isolated from a woman in her 30s in good health. Sequencing was done on a sample of blood.

In nucleotide form, the sequence is TGTGCCAGCATCCCAATGACTAGCGGGGGGGCCTCTGGGTTCTTC. Its product reads: CASIPMTSGGASGFF. The chain is made from TRBV12-3 or TRBV12-4 and TRBJ2-1; TRBD2 agrees with 14 junctional bases. From cysteine to phenylalanine, the CDR3 is 15 amino acids long. The CDR3 DNA has 45 bases and is translated from base 1. V lost 7 bases and J lost 15 bases, and the count of bases not matched to a germline gene is 14.